These 12 T cell receptor beta chains originate from one sample sequenced in a study of blood T cells in healthy people across ages. PCR was performed a second time for about 7 to 11 cycles using a sample-barcoded 5' primer and a J-beta primer mix. TCRdb called the 5' RACE reads again in MiXCR, with one record for every CDR3 protein. The table shows approximately 1.5 million distinct CDR3 sequences, with almost 35% occurring only once. Sequenced input: blood. These receptors originate from a woman between 25 and 40 years old in good health.

Only a few counts were recorded for this clonotype. The chain joins TRBV7-8 to TRBJ2-5; no firm D call. The germline V gene encodes CDR1 SGHVS and CDR2 FQNEAQ. Trimming took 4 bases from V and 0 from J, leaving 12 bases between them. The CDR3 sequence is 15 residues long. CDR3 nucleotide sequence: TGTGCCAGCAGCTCCCTGGACGGGTACCAAGAGACCCAGTACTTC. Translated: CASSSLDGYQETQYF.

V and J are TRBV5-1 and TRBJ2-3; a possible D gene is TRBD2 (6 bases). Between the trimmed V and J ends, which lost 6 bases and 5 bases, there was a span of 13 bases. The CDR3 has 13 amino acids. Germline CDR1 and CDR2: SGHRS and YFSETQ. The CDR3 reads CASTPGAVDTQYF. CDR3 in DNA: TGCGCCAGCACCCCGGGAGCAGTAGATACGCAGTATTTT.

V and J are TRBV4-1 and TRBJ2-5; D unresolved. Between the trimmed V and J ends, which lost 2 bases and 0 bases, there was a span of 4 bases. The CDR3 loop spans 13 amino acids. Germline-derived CDR1 and CDR2 are MGHRA and YSYEKL. CDR3 region: CASSQYYQETQYF. CDR3 DNA sequence: TGCGCCAGCAGCCAATACTACCAAGAGACCCAGTACTTC.

There are many counts of this clonotype. Germline and junction disagree at one end, which may indicate a read error. The chain links TRBV5-1 to TRBJ2-3; 8 bases match TRBD2. The CDR3 loop spans 11 amino acids. Germline lookup yields CDR1 SGHRS and CDR2 YFSETQ. The CDR3 DNA sequence: TGTGCCAGCCGCGGGGGGGATACGCAGTATTTT. Amino acids: CASRGGDTQYF.

This clonotype has more than one count but fewer than ten. This chain connects TRBV4-1 to TRBJ1-1, with D uncertain. CDR3 size: 14 residues. In germline, CDR1 is MGHRA, CDR2 YSYEKL. Trimming took 6 bases from V and 1 from J, leaving 12 bases between them. The CDR3 coding sequence is TGCGCCAGCAGAAGACCGGCTGGGAACACTGAAGCTTTCTTT. Translation gives CASRRPAGNTEAFF.

This clonotype was recorded a few times. The chain has TRBV7-9 and TRBJ1-2; D is undetermined. V dropped 1 base and J dropped 4 bases, with 13 bases sitting between them. The CDR3 has 15 amino acids. Germline CDR1 and CDR2: SEHNR and FQNEAQ (reference sequence). CDR3 residues: CASSLVSGGFYGYTF. CDR3 in DNA: TGTGCCAGCAGCTTAGTCTCAGGCGGGTTCTATGGCTACACCTTC. The whole variable domain, filled in from reference TRBV7-9 and TRBJ1-2, reads DTGVSQNPRHKITKRGQNVTFRCDPISEHNRLYWYRQTLGQGPEFLTYFQNEAQLEKSRLLSDRFSAERPKGSFSTLEIQRTEQGDSAMYLCASSLVSGGFYGYTFGSGTRLTVV.

This clonotype was seen once. Compared with germline, one end of the junction differs, possibly owing to a read error. For the CDR3, the DNA is TGTGCTAGCAGTGGGGATCCCGGGACAGGGAAAAACATTCAGTACTTC. Translated, it gives CASSGDPGTGKNIQYF. The rearrangement uses TRBV2 and TRBJ2-4; 9 nucleotides line up with TRBD1. Germline V gives CDR1 SNHLY, CDR2 FYNNEI. The CDR3 has 16 residues.

This clonotype was detected only a few times. The gene calls are TRBV20-1 and TRBJ2-3, with TRBD2 matching 7 bases. The CDR3 is made up of 13 amino acids. The V segment lost 7 bases and the J segment 5 bases; nucleotides outside the gene matches: 9. Per germline, CDR1 DFQATT and CDR2 SNEGSKA (reference sequence). Written as DNA, the CDR3 is TGCAGTGTTGAGCGGGACCATGGAGATACGCAGTATTTT. Protein sequence: CSVERDHGDTQYF.

This clonotype was seen a handful of times. Germline is not matched at one junction end, which may reflect a read error. V is TRBV29-1 and J is TRBJ2-3; 9 bases are a match to TRBD2. This CDR3 contains 14 residues. The germline V gene has CDR1 SQVTM and CDR2 ANQGSEA. CDR3 coding DNA: TGCAGCGTTGACCGGCGGGAGGGCACAGTTACGCAGTATTTT. Protein product: CSVDRREGTVTQYF.

This sequence joins TRBV28 and TRBJ2-1, with D unclear. Germline values: CDR1 MDHEN, CDR2 SYDVKM. CDR3 length: 16 amino acids. The V end was cut by 8 bases, the J end by 2 bases, with 19 bases between. CDR3 loop: CASGRLNLLTYNEQFF. The CDR3 bases are TGTGCCAGCGGTAGACTCAACCTACTGACCTACAATGAGCAGTTCTTC.

In nucleotides, the CDR3 is TGTGCCAGCAGTAGGAGGGATGAAGAGACCCAGTACTTC. Translated: CASSRRDEETQYF. This sequence joins TRBV9 and TRBJ2-5, with D possibly matching TRBD2 (6 bases). Germline-derived CDR1 and CDR2 are SGDLS and YYNGEE. The CDR3 is 13 amino acids. Trimming took off 5 bases at V and 3 bases at J, with 11 bases between the two ends. The whole variable domain, filled in from reference TRBV9 and TRBJ2-5, reads DSGVTQTPKHLITATGQRVTLRCSPRSGDLSVYWYQQSLDQGLQFLIQYYNGEERAKGNILERFSAQQFPDLHSELNLSSLELGDSALYFCASSRRDEETQYFGPGTRLLVL.

This clonotype was seen more than once but under ten times. This chain joins TRBV4-1 and TRBJ2-7; D is uncertain. Germline assignment: CDR1 MGHRA and CDR2 YSYEKL. The CDR3 totals 15 residues. Trimming removed 4 bases at V and 0 bases at J, with 13 bases between. CDR3 nucleotide sequence: TGCGCCAGCAGCCGCCAGGAAGATAGCTCCTACGAGCAGTACTTC. Its protein product is CASSRQEDSSYEQYF.